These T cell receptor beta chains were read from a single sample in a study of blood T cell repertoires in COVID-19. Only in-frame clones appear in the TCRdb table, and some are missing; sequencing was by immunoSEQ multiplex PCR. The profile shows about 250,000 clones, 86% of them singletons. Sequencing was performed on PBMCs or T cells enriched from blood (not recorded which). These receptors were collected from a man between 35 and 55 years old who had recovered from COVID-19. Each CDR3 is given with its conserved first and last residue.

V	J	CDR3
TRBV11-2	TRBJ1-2	CASSSNTGTGYTF
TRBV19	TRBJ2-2	CASSDNRKRDAGELFF
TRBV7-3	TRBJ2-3	CASTRGGGTDTQYF
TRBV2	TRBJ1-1	CASSVSGTANTEAFF
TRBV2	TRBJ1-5	CASRVGGLGHSNQPQHF
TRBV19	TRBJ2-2	CASTRSTGGTGELFF
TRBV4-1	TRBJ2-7	CASSTRPGTSGESSYEQYF
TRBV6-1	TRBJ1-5	CASSEGDRTPQHF
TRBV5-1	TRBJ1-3	CASSLSQGGTGNTIYF
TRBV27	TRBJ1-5	CASSPPWDRVNQPQHF
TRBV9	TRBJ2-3	CASSPLGGGATDTQYF
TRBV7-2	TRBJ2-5	CASSLARQETQYF
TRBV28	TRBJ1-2	CASITPRGLFYGYTF
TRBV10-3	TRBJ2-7	CAARESQGRFYEQYF
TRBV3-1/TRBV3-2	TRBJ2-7	CASSQGLDEQYF
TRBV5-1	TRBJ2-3	CASSWASPTDTQYF
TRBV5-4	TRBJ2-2	CASSPSRQANTGELFF
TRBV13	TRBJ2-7	CASSRTGGEQYF
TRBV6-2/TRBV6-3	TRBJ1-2	CASSRPGTANYGYTF
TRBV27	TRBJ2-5	CASSFLLSQETQYF
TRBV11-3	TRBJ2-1	CASSFGDSSYNEQFF
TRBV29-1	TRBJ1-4	CSVVSLEKLFF
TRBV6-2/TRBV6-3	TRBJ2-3	CASSYSGLAGHHSTDTQYF
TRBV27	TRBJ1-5	CASSSVEAGNQPQHF
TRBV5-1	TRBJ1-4	CASSSGQWNEKLFF
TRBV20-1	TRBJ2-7	CSAQGVGEQYF
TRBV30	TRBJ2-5	CAWSPGEETQYF
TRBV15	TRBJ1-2	CATSSPDRYYGYTF
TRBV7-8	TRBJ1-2	CASSRLLGSDHLEDGYTF
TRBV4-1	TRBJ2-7	CASSQSGRGGSYEQYF
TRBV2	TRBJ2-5	CASSEALRGQLWVPQETQYF
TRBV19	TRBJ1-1	CASSPGGGTAFF
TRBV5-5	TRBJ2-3	CASSLARAGGGITDTQYF
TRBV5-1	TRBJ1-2	CASSLVSSGNGYTF
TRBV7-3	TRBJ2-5	CASSPPTLWRGAGETQYF
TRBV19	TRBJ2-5	CASSDSDSVGTQYF
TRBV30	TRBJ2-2	CAWTRTWAGELFF
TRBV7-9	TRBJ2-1	CASSFSGDLNEQFF
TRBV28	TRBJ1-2	CASSLPGQGAIGYTF
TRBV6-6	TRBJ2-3	CASSRDRSTDTQYF
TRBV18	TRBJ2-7	CASSPGTGGIYEQYF